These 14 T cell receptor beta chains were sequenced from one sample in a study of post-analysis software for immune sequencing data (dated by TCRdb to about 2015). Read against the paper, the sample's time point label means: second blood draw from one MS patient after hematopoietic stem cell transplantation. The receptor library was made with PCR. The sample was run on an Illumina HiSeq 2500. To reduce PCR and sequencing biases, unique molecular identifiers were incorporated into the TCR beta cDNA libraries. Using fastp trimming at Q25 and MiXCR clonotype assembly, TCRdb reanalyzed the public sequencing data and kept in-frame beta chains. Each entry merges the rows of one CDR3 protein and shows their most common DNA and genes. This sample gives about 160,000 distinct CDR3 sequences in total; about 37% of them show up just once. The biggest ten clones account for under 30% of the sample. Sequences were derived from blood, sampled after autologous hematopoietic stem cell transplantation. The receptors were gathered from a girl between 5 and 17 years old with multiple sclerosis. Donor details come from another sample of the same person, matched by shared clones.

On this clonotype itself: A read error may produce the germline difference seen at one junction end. The CDR3 sequence is CTSRKTGASGLHNEQFF. CDR3 in DNA: TGTACCAGCAGGAAGACCGGGGCTAGCGGACTCCACAATGAGCAGTTCTTC. The chain employs TRBV6-1 and TRBJ2-1; the match to TRBD2 covers 7 bases. Looked up from germline, CDR1 is MNHNS and CDR2 is SASEGT. The CDR3 consists of 17 residues.

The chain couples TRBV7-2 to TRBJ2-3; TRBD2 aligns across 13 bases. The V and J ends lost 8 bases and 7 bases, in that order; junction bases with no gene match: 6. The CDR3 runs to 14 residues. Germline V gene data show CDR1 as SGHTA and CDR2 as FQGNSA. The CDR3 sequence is CASLGLAGAYTQYF. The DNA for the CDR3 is TGTGCCAGCCTCGGACTAGCGGGAGCGTATACGCAGTATTTT. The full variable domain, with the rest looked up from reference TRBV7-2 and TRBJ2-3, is GAGVSQSPSNKVTEKGKDVELRCDPISGHTALYWYRQSLGQGLEFLIYFQGNSAPDKSGLPSDRFSAERTGGSVSTLTIQRTQQEDSAVYLCASLGLAGAYTQYFGPGTRLTVL.

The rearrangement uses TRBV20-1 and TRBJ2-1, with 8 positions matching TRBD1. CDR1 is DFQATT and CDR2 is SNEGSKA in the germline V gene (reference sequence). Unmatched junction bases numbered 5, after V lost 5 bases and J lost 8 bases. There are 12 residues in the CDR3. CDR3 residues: CSAGGQGDEQFF. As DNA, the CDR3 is TGCAGTGCTGGTGGACAGGGCGATGAGCAGTTCTTC.

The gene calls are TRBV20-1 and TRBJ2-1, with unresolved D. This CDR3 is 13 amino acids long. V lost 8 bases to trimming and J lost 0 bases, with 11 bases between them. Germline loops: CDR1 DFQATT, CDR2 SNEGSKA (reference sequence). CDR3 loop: CSPTQGSYNEQFF. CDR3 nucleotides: TGCAGTCCTACACAAGGCTCCTACAATGAGCAGTTCTTC.

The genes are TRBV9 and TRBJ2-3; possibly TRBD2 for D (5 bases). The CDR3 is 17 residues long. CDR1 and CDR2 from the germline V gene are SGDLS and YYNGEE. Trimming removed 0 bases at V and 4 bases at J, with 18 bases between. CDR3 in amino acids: CASSVDPSPNGADTQYF. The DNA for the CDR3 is TGTGCCAGCAGCGTAGATCCTAGCCCAAATGGGGCAGATACGCAGTATTTT.

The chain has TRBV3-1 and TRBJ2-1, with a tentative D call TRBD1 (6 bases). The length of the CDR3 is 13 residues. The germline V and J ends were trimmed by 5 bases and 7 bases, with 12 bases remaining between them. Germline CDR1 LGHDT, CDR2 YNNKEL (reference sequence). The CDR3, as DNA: TGTGCCAGCAGCGGAGCAAGGGGGAATGAGCAGTTCTTC. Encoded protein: CASSGARGNEQFF.

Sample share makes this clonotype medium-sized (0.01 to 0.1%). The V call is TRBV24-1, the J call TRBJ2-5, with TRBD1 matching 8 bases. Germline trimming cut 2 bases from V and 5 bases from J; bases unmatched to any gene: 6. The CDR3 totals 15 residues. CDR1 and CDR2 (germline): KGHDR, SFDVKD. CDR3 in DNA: TGTGCCACCAGTGATTGGGCAGGGGGCGAGGAGACCCAGTACTTC. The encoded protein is CATSDWAGGEETQYF.

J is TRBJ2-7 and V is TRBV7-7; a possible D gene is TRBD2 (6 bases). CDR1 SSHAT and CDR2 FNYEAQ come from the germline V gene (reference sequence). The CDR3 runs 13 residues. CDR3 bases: TGTACTAGCAGCTTAGGGCCGGGCTACGAGCAGTACTTC. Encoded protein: CTSSLGPGYEQYF.

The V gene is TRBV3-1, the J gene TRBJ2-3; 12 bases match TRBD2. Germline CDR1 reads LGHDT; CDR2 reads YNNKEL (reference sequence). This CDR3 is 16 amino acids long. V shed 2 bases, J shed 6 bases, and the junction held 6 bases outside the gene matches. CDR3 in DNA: TGTGCCAGCAGCCAACCGCTAGCGGGAGGGACGGATACGCAGTATTTT. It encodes CASSQPLAGGTDTQYF.

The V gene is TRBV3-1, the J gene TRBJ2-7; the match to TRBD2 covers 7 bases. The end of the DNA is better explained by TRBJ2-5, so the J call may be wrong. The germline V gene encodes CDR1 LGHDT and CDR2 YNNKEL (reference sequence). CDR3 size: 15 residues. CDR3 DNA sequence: TGTGCCAGCAGCCAAGGGCGGACTAGGTTGGAGACCCAGTACTTC. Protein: CASSQGRTRLETQYF.

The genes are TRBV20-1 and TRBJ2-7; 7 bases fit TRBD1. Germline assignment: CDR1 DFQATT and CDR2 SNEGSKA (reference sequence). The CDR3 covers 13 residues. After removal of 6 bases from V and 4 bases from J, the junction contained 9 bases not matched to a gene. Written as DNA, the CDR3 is TGCAGTGCCCCGAAGGGGGCGCGGTACGAGCAGTACTTC. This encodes CSAPKGARYEQYF.

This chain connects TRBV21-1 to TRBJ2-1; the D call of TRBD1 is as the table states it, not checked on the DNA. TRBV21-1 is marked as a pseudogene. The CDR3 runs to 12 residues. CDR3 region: CASSKEGLEQFF. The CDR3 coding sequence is TGTGCCAGCAGCAAAGAGGGGCTTGAGCAGTTCTTC.

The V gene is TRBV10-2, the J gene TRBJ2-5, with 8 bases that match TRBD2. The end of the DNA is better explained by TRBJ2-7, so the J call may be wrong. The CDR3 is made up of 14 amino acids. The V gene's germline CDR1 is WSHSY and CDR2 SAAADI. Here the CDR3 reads CASSVAGTSYEQYF. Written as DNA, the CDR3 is TGCGCCAGCAGTGTCGCCGGGACTAGCTACGAGCAGTACTTC.

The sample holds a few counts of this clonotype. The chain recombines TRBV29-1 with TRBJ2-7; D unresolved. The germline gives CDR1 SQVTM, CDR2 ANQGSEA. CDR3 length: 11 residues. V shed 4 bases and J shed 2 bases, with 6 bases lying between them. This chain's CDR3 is CSVVAAYEQYF. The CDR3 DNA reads TGCAGCGTTGTGGCCGCCTACGAGCAGTACTTC.